This T cell receptor (beta chain) was captured in a study of blood T cell repertoires in COVID-19. Here immunoSEQ multiplex PCR was the method, and the copy in TCRdb shows in-frame clones only, minus some. The sample lists 210,000 or so clones; around nine tenths were seen once. The CDR3 contains 16 residues. Germline V gives CDR1 MNHNS, CDR2 SASEGT. J was trimmed by 4 bases and V by 1 base; bases with no gene match: 7. Sequencing input: peripheral blood. This clonotype was obtained from a middle-aged man with acute or convalescent COVID-19. The V call is TRBV6-1, the J call TRBJ1-2, with 9 bases matching TRBD1. CDR3 in DNA: TGTGCCAGCAGTGAAGACGGGACAGGGCACCTCTATGGCTACACCTTC. Encoded protein: CASSEDGTGHLYGYTF.